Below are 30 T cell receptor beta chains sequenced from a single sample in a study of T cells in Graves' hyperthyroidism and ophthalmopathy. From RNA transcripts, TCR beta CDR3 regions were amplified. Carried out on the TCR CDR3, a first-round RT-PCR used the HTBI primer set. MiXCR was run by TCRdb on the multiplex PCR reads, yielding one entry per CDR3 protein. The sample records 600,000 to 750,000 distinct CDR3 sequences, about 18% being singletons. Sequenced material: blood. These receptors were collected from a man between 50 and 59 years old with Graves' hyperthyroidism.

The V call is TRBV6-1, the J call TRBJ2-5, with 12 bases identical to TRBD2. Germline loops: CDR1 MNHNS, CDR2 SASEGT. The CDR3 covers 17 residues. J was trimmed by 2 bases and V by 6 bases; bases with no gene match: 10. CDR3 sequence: CASSPDRLAGEQETQYF. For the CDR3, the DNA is TGTGCCAGCAGCCCGGATAGACTAGCGGGAGAACAAGAGACCCAGTACTTC.

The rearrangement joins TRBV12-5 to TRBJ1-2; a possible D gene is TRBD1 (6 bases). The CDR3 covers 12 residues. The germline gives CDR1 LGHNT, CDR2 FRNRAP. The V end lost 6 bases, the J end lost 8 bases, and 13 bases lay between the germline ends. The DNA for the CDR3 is TGTGCTAGTGGGTCAGGGGCGAACGGCTACACCTTC. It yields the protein CASGSGANGYTF.

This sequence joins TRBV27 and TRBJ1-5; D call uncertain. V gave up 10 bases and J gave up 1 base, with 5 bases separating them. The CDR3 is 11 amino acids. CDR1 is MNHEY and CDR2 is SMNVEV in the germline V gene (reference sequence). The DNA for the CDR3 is TGTGCCACCGGGAGCAATCAGCCCCAGCATTTT. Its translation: CATGSNQPQHF.

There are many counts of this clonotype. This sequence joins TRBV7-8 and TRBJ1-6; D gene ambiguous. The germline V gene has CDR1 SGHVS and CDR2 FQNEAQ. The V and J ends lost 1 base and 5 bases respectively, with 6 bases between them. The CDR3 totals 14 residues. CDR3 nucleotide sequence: TGTGCCAGCAGCTTAGGGCAGGATAATTCACCCCTCCACTTT. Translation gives CASSLGQDNSPLHF.

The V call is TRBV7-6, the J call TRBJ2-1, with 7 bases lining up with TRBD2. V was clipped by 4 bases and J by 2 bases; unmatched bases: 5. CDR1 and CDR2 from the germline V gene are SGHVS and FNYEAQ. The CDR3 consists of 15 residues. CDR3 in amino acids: CASSSVGRAYNEQFF. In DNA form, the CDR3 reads TGTGCCAGCAGCTCGGTAGGGAGGGCCTACAATGAGCAGTTCTTC.

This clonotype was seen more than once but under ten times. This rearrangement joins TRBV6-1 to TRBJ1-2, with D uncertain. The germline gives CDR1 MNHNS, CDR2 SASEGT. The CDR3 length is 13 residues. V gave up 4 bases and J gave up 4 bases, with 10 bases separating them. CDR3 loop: CASSAAQSYGYTF. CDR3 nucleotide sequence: TGTGCCAGCAGTGCAGCCCAGAGCTATGGCTACACCTTC.

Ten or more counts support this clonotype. Written as DNA, the CDR3 is TGTGCCAGCAGTTCCAACCGATTGGGACAGGTAAACAATGAGCAGTTCTTC. It translates to CASSSNRLGQVNNEQFF. This sequence joins TRBV12-3 or TRBV12-4 and TRBJ2-1, with 8 bases aligning to TRBD1. The V segment lost 4 bases and the J segment 5 bases; nucleotides outside the gene matches: 13. This CDR3 has 17 residues.

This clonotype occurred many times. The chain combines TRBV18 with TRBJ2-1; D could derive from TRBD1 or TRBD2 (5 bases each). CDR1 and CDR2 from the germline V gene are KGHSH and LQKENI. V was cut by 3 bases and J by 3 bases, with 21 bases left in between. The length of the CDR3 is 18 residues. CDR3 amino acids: CASSPRGVATVNYNEQFF. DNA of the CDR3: TGTGCCAGCTCACCTCGTGGGGTAGCGACAGTAAACTACAATGAGCAGTTCTTC.

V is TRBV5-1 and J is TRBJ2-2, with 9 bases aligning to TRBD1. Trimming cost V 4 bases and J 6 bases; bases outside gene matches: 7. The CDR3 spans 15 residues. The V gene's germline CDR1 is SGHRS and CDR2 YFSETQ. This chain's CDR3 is CASSTTGGYAGELFF. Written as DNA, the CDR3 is TGCGCCAGCAGCACAACAGGGGGCTATGCCGGGGAGCTGTTTTTT.

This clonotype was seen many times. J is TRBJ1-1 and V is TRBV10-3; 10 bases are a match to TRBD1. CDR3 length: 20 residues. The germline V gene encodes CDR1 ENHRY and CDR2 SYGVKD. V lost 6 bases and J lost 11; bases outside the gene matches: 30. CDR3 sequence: CAISPGTGVVSNSELMGAFF. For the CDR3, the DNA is TGTGCCATCAGCCCCGGGACAGGGGTCGTTAGTAACTCTGAATTAATGGGGGCTTTCTTT.

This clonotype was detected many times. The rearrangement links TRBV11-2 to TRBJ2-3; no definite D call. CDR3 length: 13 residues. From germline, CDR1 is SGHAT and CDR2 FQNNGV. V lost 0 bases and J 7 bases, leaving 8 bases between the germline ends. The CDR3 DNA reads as TGTGCCAGCAGCTTAGATGGAGCGTATACGCAGTATTTT. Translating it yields CASSLDGAYTQYF.

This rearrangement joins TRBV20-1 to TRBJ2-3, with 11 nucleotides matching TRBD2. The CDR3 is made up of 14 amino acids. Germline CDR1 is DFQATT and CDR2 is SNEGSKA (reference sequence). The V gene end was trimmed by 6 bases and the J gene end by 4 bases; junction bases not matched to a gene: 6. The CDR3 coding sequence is TGCAGTGCCCTAGCGGGAGGAGCCGCAGATACGCAGTATTTT. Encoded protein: CSALAGGAADTQYF.

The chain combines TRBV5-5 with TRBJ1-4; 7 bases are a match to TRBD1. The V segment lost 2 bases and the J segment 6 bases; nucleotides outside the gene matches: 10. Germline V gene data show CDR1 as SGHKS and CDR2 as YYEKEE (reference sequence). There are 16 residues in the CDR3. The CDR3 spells CASSLERGRRDEKLFF. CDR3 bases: TGTGCCAGCAGCTTAGAAAGGGGGCGGCGTGATGAAAAACTGTTTTTT.

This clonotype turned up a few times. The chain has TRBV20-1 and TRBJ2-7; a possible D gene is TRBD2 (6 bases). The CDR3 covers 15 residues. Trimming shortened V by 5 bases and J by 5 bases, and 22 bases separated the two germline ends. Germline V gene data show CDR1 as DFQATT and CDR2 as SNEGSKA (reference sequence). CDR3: CSAGGGGTRLDEQYF. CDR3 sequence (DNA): TGCAGTGCTGGGGGAGGCGGAACGAGGCTCGACGAGCAGTACTTC.

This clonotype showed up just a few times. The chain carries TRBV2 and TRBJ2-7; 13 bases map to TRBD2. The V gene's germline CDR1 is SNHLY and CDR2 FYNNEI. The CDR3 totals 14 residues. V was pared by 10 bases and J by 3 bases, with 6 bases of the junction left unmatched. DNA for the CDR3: TGTGCCACGGCCGGACTAGCGGGAGACTACGAGCAGTACTTC. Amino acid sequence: CATAGLAGDYEQYF.

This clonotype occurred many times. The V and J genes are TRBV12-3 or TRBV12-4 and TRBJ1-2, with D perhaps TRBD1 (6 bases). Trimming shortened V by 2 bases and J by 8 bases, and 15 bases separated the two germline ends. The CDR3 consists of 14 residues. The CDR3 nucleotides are TGTGCCAGCAGTTTAAGTGTAGGGGGGGACGGCTACACCTTC. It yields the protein CASSLSVGGDGYTF.

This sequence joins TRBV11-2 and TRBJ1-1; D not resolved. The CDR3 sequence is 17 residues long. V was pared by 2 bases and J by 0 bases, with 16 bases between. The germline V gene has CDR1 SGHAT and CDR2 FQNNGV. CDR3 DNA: TGTGCCAGCAGCTTATTCGCCAGTAAGATCATGAACACTGAAGCTTTCTTT. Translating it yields CASSLFASKIMNTEAFF. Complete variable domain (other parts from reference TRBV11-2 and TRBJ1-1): EAGVAQSPRYKIIEKRQSVAFWCNPISGHATLYWYQQILGQGPKLLIQFQNNGVVDDSQLPKDRFSAERLKGVDSTLKIQPAKLEDSAVYLCASSLFASKIMNTEAFFGQGTRLTVV.

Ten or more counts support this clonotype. The CDR3 loop is CASSLRGSSAYNEQFF. The CDR3 DNA is TGTGCCAGCAGCTTACGGGGGTCGTCCGCCTACAATGAGCAGTTCTTC. The chain carries TRBV11-3 and TRBJ2-1; D is possibly TRBD2 (6 bases). Germline CDR1 and CDR2: SGHNT and YENEEA. The CDR3 has 16 amino acids. V was shortened by 2 bases and J by 2 bases, with 13 bases between the two germline ends.

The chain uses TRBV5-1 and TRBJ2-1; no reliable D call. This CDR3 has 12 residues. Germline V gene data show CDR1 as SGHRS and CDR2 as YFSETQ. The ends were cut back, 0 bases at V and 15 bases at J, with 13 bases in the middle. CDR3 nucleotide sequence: TGCGCCAGCAGCTTGGAGTCTGGTAGGCCGTTCTTC. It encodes CASSLESGRPFF.

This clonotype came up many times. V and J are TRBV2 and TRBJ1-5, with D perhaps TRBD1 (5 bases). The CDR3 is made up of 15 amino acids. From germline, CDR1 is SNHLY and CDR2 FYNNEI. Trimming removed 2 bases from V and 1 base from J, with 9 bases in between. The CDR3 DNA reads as TGTGCCAGCAGTGAATTTTGGGGGAGCAATCAGCCCCAGCATTTT. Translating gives CASSEFWGSNQPQHF. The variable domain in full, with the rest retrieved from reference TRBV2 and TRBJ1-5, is EPEVTQTPSHQVTQMGQEVILRCVPISNHLYFYWYRQILGQKVEFLVSFYNNEISEKSEIFDDQFSVERPDGSNFTLKIRSTKLEDSAMYFCASSEFWGSNQPQHFGDGTRLSIL.

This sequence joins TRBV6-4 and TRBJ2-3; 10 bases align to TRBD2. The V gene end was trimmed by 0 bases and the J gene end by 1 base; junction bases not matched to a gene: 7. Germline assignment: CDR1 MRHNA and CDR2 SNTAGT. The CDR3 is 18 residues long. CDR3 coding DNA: TGTGCCAGCAGTGACTCGATAGCACTAGCGGGGTGCACAGATACGCAGTATTTT. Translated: CASSDSIALAGCTDTQYF.

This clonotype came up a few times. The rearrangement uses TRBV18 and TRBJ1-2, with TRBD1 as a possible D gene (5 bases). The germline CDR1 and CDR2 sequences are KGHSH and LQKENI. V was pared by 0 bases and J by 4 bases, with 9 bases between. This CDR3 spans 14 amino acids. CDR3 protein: CASSPPARAYGYTF. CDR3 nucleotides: TGTGCCAGCTCACCACCGGCCAGGGCCTATGGCTACACCTTC.

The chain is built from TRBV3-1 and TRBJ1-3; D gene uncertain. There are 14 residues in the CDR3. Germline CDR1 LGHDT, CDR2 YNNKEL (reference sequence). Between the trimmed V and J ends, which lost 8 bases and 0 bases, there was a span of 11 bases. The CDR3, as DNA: TGTGCCAGCGGTGACGGCCTCTCTGGAAACACCATATATTTT. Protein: CASGDGLSGNTIYF.

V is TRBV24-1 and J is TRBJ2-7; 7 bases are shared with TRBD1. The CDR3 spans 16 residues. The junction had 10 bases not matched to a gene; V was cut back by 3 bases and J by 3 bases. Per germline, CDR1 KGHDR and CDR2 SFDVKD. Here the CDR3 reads CATSDAAGGSGYEQYF. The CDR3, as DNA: TGTGCCACCAGTGATGCGGCAGGGGGTTCAGGCTACGAGCAGTACTTC.

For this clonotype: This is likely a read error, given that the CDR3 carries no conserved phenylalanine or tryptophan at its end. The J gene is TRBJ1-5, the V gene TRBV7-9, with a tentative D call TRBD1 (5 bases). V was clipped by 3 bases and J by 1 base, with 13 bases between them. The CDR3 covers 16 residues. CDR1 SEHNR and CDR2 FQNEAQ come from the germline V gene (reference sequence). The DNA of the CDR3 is TGTGCCAGCAGCTTGCAGGGAGAGTGGAGCAATCAGCCCCAGCATCTT. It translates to CASSLQGEWSNQPQHL.

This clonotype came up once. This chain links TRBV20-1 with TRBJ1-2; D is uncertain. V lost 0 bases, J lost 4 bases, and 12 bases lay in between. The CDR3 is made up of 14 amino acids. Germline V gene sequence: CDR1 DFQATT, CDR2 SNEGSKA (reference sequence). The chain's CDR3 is CSARDITVVYGYTF. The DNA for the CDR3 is TGCAGTGCTAGAGATATAACGGTTGTCTATGGCTACACCTTC.

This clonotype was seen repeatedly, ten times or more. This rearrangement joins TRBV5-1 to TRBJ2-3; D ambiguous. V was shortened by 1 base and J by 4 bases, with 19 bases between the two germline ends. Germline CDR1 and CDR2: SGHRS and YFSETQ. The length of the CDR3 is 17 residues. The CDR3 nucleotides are TGCGCCAGCAGCTTGTACCTAAGAGAGCTACAACCAGATACGCAGTATTTT. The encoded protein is CASSLYLRELQPDTQYF.

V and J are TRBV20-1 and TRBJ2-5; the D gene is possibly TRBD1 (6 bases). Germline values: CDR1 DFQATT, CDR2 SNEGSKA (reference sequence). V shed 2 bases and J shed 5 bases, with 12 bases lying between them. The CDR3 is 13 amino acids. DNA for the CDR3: TGCAGTGCTAGATCTACAGGGTTGGAGACCCAGTACTTC. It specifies CSARSTGLETQYF.

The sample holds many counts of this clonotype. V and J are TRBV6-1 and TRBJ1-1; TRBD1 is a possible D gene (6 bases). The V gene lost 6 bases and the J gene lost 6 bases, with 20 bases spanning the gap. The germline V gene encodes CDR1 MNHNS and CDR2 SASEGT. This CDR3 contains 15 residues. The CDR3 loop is CASRPADRHGAEAFF. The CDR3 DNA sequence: TGTGCCAGCAGACCAGCGGACAGACACGGGGCTGAAGCTTTCTTT.

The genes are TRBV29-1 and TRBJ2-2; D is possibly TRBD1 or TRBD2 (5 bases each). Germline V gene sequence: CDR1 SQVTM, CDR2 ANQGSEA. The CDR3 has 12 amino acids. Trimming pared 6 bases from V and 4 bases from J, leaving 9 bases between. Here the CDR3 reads CSVSGTTGELFF. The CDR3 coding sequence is TGCAGCGTATCCGGGACCACCGGGGAGCTGTTTTTT.